The 30 T cell receptor beta chains below come from one sample, sequenced in a study of blood T cells in healthy people across ages. Primers used in a second PCR of about 7 to 11 cycles were a sample-barcoded 5' primer and a J-beta primer mix. TCRdb re-called the 5' RACE reads with MiXCR, one entry per CDR3 protein. In the table there are about 780,000 distinct CDR3 sequences, 46% of which are singletons. Input material: blood. Source of these receptors: an elderly man in good health.

This clonotype was seen more than once but under ten times. CDR3 sequence (DNA): TGTGCCATCAGTGGAGGGCCTAGCGGGAGTTTTTACGAGCAGTACTTC. Encoded protein: CAISGGPSGSFYEQYF. This chain uses TRBV10-3 with TRBJ2-7, with 10 bases lining up with TRBD2. Germline V gene data show CDR1 as ENHRY and CDR2 as SYGVKD. V lost 4 bases, J lost 4 bases, and 10 bases stayed unmatched. This CDR3 has 16 amino acids.

CDR3: CSALEGGAGELFF. The CDR3 bases are TGCAGTGCCTTGGAGGGGGGAGCCGGGGAGCTGTTTTTT. The chain recombines TRBV20-1 with TRBJ2-2; D may match TRBD1 or TRBD2 (6 bases each). Trimming stripped 6 bases from V and 6 bases from J, with 14 bases between. This CDR3 comprises 13 residues. CDR1 DFQATT and CDR2 SNEGSKA come from the germline V gene (reference sequence).

The chain links TRBV20-1 to TRBJ2-7, with 7 bases aligning to TRBD2. The V segment lost 4 bases and the J segment 7 bases; nucleotides outside the gene matches: 16. This CDR3 is built from 15 residues. CDR1 and CDR2 (germline): DFQATT, SNEGSKA (reference sequence). CDR3 in amino acids: CSAIVPGLHYNEQYF. CDR3 DNA sequence: TGCAGTGCTATTGTGCCGGGACTACATTACAATGAGCAGTACTTC.

The chain combines TRBV4-2 with TRBJ2-3; D unresolved. The ends were cut back, 3 bases at V and 2 bases at J, with 15 bases in the middle. There are 16 residues in the CDR3. Germline V gene sequence: CDR1 LGHNA, CDR2 YNFKEQ. CDR3 sequence: CASSQYNSPDTDTQYF. In DNA, the CDR3 is TGTGCCAGCAGCCAGTACAATTCCCCCGACACAGATACGCAGTATTTT.

A note on this clonotype: The junction shows a germline mismatch at one end, possibly a read error. For the CDR3, the DNA is TGTGCCGGCAGCCCTGAAGCGGGAGGAGATGGGAATGAGCAGTTCTTC. This codes for CAGSPEAGGDGNEQFF. This chain joins TRBV7-3 and TRBJ2-1, with TRBD2 matching over 9 bases. The CDR3 spans 16 residues. Germline V gene lookup returns CDR1 SGHTA and CDR2 FQGTGA.

The V and J genes are TRBV5-1 and TRBJ2-5; TRBD1 is a possible D gene (5 bases). V was shortened by 7 bases and J by 4 bases, with 14 bases between the two germline ends. CDR3 length equals 13 residues. Per the germline V gene, CDR1 is SGHRS and CDR2 is YFSETQ. The CDR3: CASRIGVAETQYF. Written as DNA, the CDR3 is TGCGCCAGCCGAATAGGGGTGGCAGAGACCCAGTACTTC.

The V call is TRBV20-1, the J call TRBJ2-3, with TRBD2 matching over 8 bases. This CDR3 has 18 residues. Unmatched junction bases numbered 15, after V lost 3 bases and J lost 1 base. Germline CDR1 reads DFQATT; CDR2 reads SNEGSKA (reference sequence). CDR3 sequence (DNA): TGCAGTGCTAGCCCCTGGACTAGCAGGGTCCCTGGCACAGATACGCAGTATTTT. Translating gives CSASPWTSRVPGTDTQYF.

V usage is TRBV28 and J usage is TRBJ1-5; the D is unclear. The V gene lost 3 bases and the J gene lost 6 bases, with 15 bases spanning the gap. The CDR3 contains 15 residues. Germline assignment: CDR1 MDHEN and CDR2 SYDVKM. The CDR3 protein is CASSLPRELAQPQHF. The CDR3 DNA is TGTGCCAGCAGTTTGCCGCGGGAGTTGGCTCAGCCCCAGCATTTT.

The V gene is TRBV2, the J gene TRBJ1-1; tentatively, D is TRBD1 (5 bases). CDR1 and CDR2 from the germline V gene are SNHLY and FYNNEI. There are 16 residues in the CDR3. Between the trimmed V and J ends, which lost 6 bases and 1 base, there was a span of 18 bases. The CDR3 loop reads CASRTSERGKNTEAFF. The CDR3 nucleotides are TGTGCCAGCAGGACCTCGGAGCGGGGGAAGAACACTGAAGCTTTCTTT.

This clonotype was recorded once. A read error may account for a junction end that differs from germline. The gene calls are TRBV20-1 and TRBJ2-7, with D perhaps TRBD1 or TRBD2 (6 bases each). Germline V gene data show CDR1 as DFQATT and CDR2 as SNEGSKA (reference sequence). The length of the CDR3 is 15 residues. CDR3 nucleotide sequence: TGCGGTGCTAGAGCTGAGGGGGGTAGCTCCTACGAGCAGTACTTC. Its translation is CGARAEGGSSYEQYF.

This clonotype showed up many times. The rearrangement uses TRBV27 and TRBJ2-5, with 8 bases that match TRBD2. Germline V gene data show CDR1 as MNHEY and CDR2 as SMNVEV (reference sequence). Trimming took 4 bases from V and 0 from J; bases not matched to a gene: 4. This CDR3 is 15 amino acids long. The DNA of the CDR3 is TGTGCCAGCAGTTCCCAACTAGCGGACCAAGAGACCCAGTACTTC. As protein: CASSSQLADQETQYF.

The gene calls are TRBV5-4 and TRBJ2-1; no firm D call. Germline V gene lookup returns CDR1 SGHNT and CDR2 YYREEE (reference sequence). V lost 4 bases and J 6 bases, leaving 5 bases between the germline ends. This CDR3 region has 11 residues. The CDR3, as DNA: TGTGCCAGCAGCACCCGCAATGAGCAGTTCTTC. Its protein is CASSTRNEQFF.

The J gene is TRBJ1-5, the V gene TRBV20-1; the D gene is possibly TRBD1 (5 bases). Per germline, CDR1 DFQATT and CDR2 SNEGSKA (reference sequence). Deletions cut 0 bases from V and 2 bases from J, with 17 bases between. The CDR3 extends over 17 amino acids. CDR3 DNA sequence: TGCAGTGCTAGAGATCCCGGGCAGGGAGATGGCAATCAGCCCCAGCATTTT. Translating gives CSARDPGQGDGNQPQHF.

This clonotype was picked up a small number of times. The V call is TRBV15, the J call TRBJ2-5; TRBD1 might be the D (6 bases). CDR3 length equals 18 residues. Germline assignment: CDR1 LNHNV and CDR2 YYDKDF (reference sequence). Trimming pared 0 bases from V and 1 base from J, leaving 18 bases between. CDR3 DNA sequence: TGTGCCACCAGCAGAGATATCAGCGCCAGGGGCTTCCAAGAGACCCAGTACTTC. Translation gives CATSRDISARGFQETQYF.

The table lists this clonotype with a count of one. DNA for the CDR3: TGTGCCAGCAGCGTAGCCCCCGGGGGGGGGTTTTCGAGCACTGAAGCTTTCTTT. Amino acids: CASSVAPGGGFSSTEAFF. J is TRBJ1-1 and V is TRBV9; maybe TRBD1 (5 bases). Per germline, CDR1 SGDLS and CDR2 YYNGEE. The CDR3 runs to 18 residues. Deletions cut 0 bases from V and 4 bases from J, with 22 bases between.

The sample holds one count of this clonotype. V is TRBV5-1 and J is TRBJ2-1; D possibly corresponds to TRBD2 (6 bases). CDR1 is SGHRS and CDR2 is YFSETQ in the germline V gene. The V gene lost 4 bases and the J gene lost 10 bases, with 15 bases spanning the gap. This CDR3 spans 13 amino acids. The CDR3 DNA reads TGCGCCAGCAGCCGAGCCGGGAGCTACGAGCAGTTCTTC. The encoded protein is CASSRAGSYEQFF.

The chain couples TRBV21-1 to TRBJ2-5. TRBV21-1 is a listed pseudogene. This CDR3 is built from 10 residues. In nucleotides, the CDR3 is TGTGCCAGCAGCATCGAGACCCAGTACTTC. It encodes CASSIETQYF.

Comment on this clonotype: The germline gene is not matched at one end of the junction; a read error may be the cause. The chain employs TRBV9 and TRBJ2-1; D ambiguous. The CDR3 is 12 amino acids. Germline CDR1 reads SGDLS; CDR2 reads YYNGEE. CDR3 in amino acids: CVSSVVRDLRFF. DNA of the CDR3: TGTGTCAGCAGCGTAGTAAGGGATTTACGGTTCTTC. The whole variable domain, remainder taken from reference TRBV9 and TRBJ2-1, is DSGVTQTPKHLITATGQRVTLRCSPRSGDLSVYWYQQSLDQGLQFLIQYYNGEERAKGNILERFSAQQFPDLHSELNLSSLELGDSALYFCVSSVVRDLRFFGPGTRLTVL.

V usage is TRBV20-1 and J usage is TRBJ2-1; D is uncertain. Trimming cost V 4 bases and J 5 bases, with 9 bases left between them. The CDR3 totals 12 residues. Germline V CDR1 and CDR2: DFQATT, SNEGSKA (reference sequence). This CDR3 is CSAKGRNNEQFF. The CDR3 DNA reads as TGCAGTGCTAAAGGACGGAACAATGAGCAGTTCTTC.

Details on this clonotype: One end of the junction is discordant with germline, which a read error may explain. The rearrangement joins TRBV12-5 to TRBJ2-1; D is possibly TRBD1 or TRBD2 (5 bases each). Germline assignment: CDR1 LGHNT and CDR2 FRNRAP. The CDR3 runs to 14 residues. The CDR3 nucleotides are TGCGCTAGTGGTTTGGGACGGAACTACAATGAGCAGTTCTTC. As protein: CASGLGRNYNEQFF.

This chain uses TRBV19 with TRBJ2-7; D gene uncertain. CDR1 and CDR2 from the germline V gene are LNHDA and SQIVND (reference sequence). Deletions cut 3 bases from V and 6 bases from J, with 12 bases between. The CDR3 length is 13 residues. The CDR3 region has the DNA TGTGCCAGTAGTATGACTTCCTTGGGCGAGCAGTACTTC. It encodes CASSMTSLGEQYF.

This clonotype was counted a few times. This rearrangement joins TRBV5-1 to TRBJ2-7; 11 nucleotides agree with TRBD2. The V segment lost 4 bases and the J segment 5 bases; nucleotides outside the gene matches: 14. CDR1 is SGHRS and CDR2 is YFSETQ in the germline V gene. This CDR3 has 17 amino acids. The CDR3 protein is CASSPTSGTYSVDEQYF. Here the CDR3 DNA reads TGCGCCAGCAGCCCGACTAGCGGGACATACTCCGTGGACGAGCAGTACTTC.

The gene calls are TRBV29-1 and TRBJ2-1, with D perhaps TRBD1 (6 bases). This CDR3 spans 13 amino acids. Germline V gene sequence: CDR1 SQVTM, CDR2 ANQGSEA. V lost 7 bases and J lost 3, with 13 bases in between. The CDR3 DNA follows: TGCAGCGCCGACAGGAGCCGCTACAATGAGCAGTTCTTC. Protein product: CSADRSRYNEQFF.

J is TRBJ1-2 and V is TRBV7-9; D may correspond to TRBD1 or TRBD2 (5 bases each). The assigned J gene may be wrong: the sequence end matches TRBJ2-4 better. Germline assignment: CDR1 SEHNR and CDR2 FQNEAQ (reference sequence). This CDR3 is built from 13 residues. Here the CDR3 reads CASSLGGPLIQYF. As DNA, the CDR3 is TGTGCCAGCAGCTTAGGGGGACCGCTAATTCAGTACTTC.

The genes are TRBV12-3 or TRBV12-4 and TRBJ2-3, with D unresolved. CDR3 size: 19 residues. Trimming removed 5 bases from V and 0 bases from J, with 24 bases in between. In DNA form, the CDR3 reads TGTGCCAGCAGTGCCCCGCTGGGCGGATTATCAATTAGCACAGATACGCAGTATTTT. Protein sequence: CASSAPLGGLSISTDTQYF.

This clonotype occurred a few times. V is TRBV7-6 and J is TRBJ2-4; 13 bases line up with TRBD2. The J call could be wrong; TRBJ2-7 is a better fit for the DNA end. Germline V gene data show CDR1 as SGHVS and CDR2 as FNYEAQ. There are 16 residues in the CDR3. The CDR3 nucleotides read TGTGCCAGCAGCGGGGGACTAGCGGGAAATACCGACGAGCAGTACTTC. Protein product: CASSGGLAGNTDEQYF.

This clonotype was counted a few times. This chain connects TRBV7-2 to TRBJ2-5, with TRBD2 as a possible D gene (6 bases). The germline CDR1 and CDR2 sequences are SGHTA and FQGNSA. Trimming stripped 8 bases from V and 5 bases from J, with 15 bases between. The length of the CDR3 is 13 residues. The CDR3 DNA sequence: TGTGCCAGCGCCATGTGGGGGAGGGAGACCCAGTACTTC. It translates to CASAMWGRETQYF.

This clonotype showed up just a few times. This sequence joins TRBV24-1 and TRBJ1-2, with 8 bases matching TRBD1. Germline V gene sequence: CDR1 KGHDR, CDR2 SFDVKD. With V trimmed by 4 bases and J by 8 bases, 11 bases remained unmatched. The CDR3 has 15 amino acids. CDR3 loop: CATSEGQAARRGYTF. CDR3 coding DNA: TGTGCCACCAGTGAGGGACAGGCGGCGCGAAGAGGCTACACCTTC.

This clonotype was seen many times. The CDR3 coding sequence is TGTGCCACCAGTGACGCTCCCCTGACAGGGGGAGTTAACGAGCAGTACTTC. It codes for CATSDAPLTGGVNEQYF. This chain joins TRBV24-1 and TRBJ2-7, with 9 bases identical to TRBD1. The V segment lost 4 bases and the J segment 5 bases; nucleotides outside the gene matches: 14. This CDR3 has 17 residues. The germline CDR1 and CDR2 sequences are KGHDR and SFDVKD.

This clonotype occurred a few times. In DNA, the CDR3 is TGTGCCAGCAGCCAGCCCCCTACTCCGGGGCAGTACTTC. Encoded protein: CASSQPPTPGQYF. The chain joins TRBV3-1 to TRBJ2-7; D is ambiguous. Germline CDR1 reads LGHDT; CDR2 reads YNNKEL (reference sequence). This CDR3 spans 13 amino acids. The V gene lost 3 bases and the J gene lost 9 bases, with 15 bases spanning the gap.